In its sample, the clone carrying this T cell receptor (beta chain) was seen a few times. What it recognizes is unknown. Repertoires were generated with immunoSEQ multiplex PCR, while TCRdb's copy carries only in-frame clones and drops some. The sample has about 22,000 clones, around 90% seen once. The data stem from a study of lymphopenia after photon versus proton radiotherapy. Germline CDR1 and CDR2: SEHNR and FQNEAQ (reference sequence). Trimming took 3 bases from V and 10 from J, leaving 16 bases between them. The CDR3 is 14 amino acids. General study points: After lymphocyte nadir, photon-treated repertoires showed oligoclonal expansion, especially CD8+ Temra.

The rearrangement joins TRBV7-9 to TRBJ2-1; TRBD2 is a possible D gene (6 bases). This sequence was found in a woman in her sixties or seventies with pancreatic cancer. Some clones in this sample may be carry-over from other donors' samples. Sequenced material: peripheral blood, taken from a patient treated with proton-based radiotherapy. CDR3 loop: CASSFFDAGREQFF. Here the CDR3 DNA reads TGTGCCAGCAGCTTTTTCGATGCGGGGCGCGAGCAGTTCTTC. Supplemented by reference TRBV7-9 and TRBJ2-1, the full variable domain reads DTGVSQNPRHKITKRGQNVTFRCDPISEHNRLYWYRQTLGQGPEFLTYFQNEAQLEKSRLLSDRFSAERPKGSFSTLEIQRTEQGDSAMYLCASSFFDAGREQFFGPGTRLTVL.